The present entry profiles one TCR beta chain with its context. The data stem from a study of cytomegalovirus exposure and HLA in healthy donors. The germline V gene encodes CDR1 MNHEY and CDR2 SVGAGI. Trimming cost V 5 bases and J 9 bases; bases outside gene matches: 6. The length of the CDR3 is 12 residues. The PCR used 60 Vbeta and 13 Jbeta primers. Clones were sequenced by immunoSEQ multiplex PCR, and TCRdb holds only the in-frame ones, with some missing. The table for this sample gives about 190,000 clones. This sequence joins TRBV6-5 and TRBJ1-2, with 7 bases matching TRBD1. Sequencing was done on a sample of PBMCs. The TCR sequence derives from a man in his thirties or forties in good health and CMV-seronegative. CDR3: CASSLLGGRYTF. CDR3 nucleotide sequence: TGTGCCAGCAGTCTCTTAGGGGGCCGCTACACCTTC.